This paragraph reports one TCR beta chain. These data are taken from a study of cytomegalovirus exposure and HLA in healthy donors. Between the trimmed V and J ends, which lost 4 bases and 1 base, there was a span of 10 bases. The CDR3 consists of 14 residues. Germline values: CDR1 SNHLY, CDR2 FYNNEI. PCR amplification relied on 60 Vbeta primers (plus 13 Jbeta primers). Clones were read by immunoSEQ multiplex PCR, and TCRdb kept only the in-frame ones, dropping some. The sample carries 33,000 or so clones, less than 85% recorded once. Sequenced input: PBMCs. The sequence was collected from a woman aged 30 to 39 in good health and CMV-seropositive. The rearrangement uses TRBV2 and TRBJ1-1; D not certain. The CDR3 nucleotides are TGTGCCAGCAGTGTGGTTGAGGGGAACACTGAAGCTTTCTTT. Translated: CASSVVEGNTEAFF.